The 22 T cell receptor beta chains in this list originate from one sample, sequenced in a study of CD8+ T cells in alopecia areata. Extracted RNA was reverse transcribed into cDNA, the sequencing template. Data came from immunoSEQ multiplex PCR; TCRdb stores just in-frame clones and leaves some out. This sample yields 150,000 to 200,000 clones, of which 50% to 60% are seen a single time; approximately 15% belongs to the top ten. The specimen comprised CD4+ T cells sorted from blood, sampled at week 0. Receptor source: a human donor with alopecia areata.

V usage is TRBV30 and J usage is TRBJ2-5; no reliable D call. The CDR3 spans 20 residues. Trimming shortened V by 1 base and J by 0 bases, and 27 bases separated the two germline ends. From germline, CDR1 is GTSNPN and CDR2 SVGIG (reference sequence). CDR3 coding DNA: TGTGCCTGGAGTGGGCGCGGTAGGGTGAGGCAGGCCAAGTACCAAGAGACCCAGTACTTC. Translating gives CAWSGRGRVRQAKYQETQYF.

The genes are TRBV29-1 and TRBJ1-1; no clear D gene. Germline V gives CDR1 SQVTM, CDR2 ANQGSEA. This CDR3 comprises 14 residues. V lost 2 bases and J lost 4, with 14 bases in between. CDR3 region: CSVEQQYGGTEAFF. CDR3 DNA: TGCAGCGTTGAACAACAGTATGGTGGCACTGAAGCTTTCTTT.

V gene TRBV7-2 combines with J gene TRBJ1-1; the D is unclear. This CDR3 has 13 amino acids. Per germline, CDR1 SGHTA and CDR2 FQGNSA. V was shortened by 7 bases and J by 2 bases, with 11 bases between the two germline ends. Here the CDR3 DNA reads TGTGCCAGCACCCCCACCCTTAACACTGAAGCTTTCTTT. Protein sequence: CASTPTLNTEAFF.

This clone was counted a few times. The V gene is TRBV5-4, the J gene TRBJ2-1; no reliable D call. V was shortened by 0 bases and J by 5 bases, with 15 bases between the two germline ends. This CDR3 is 16 amino acids long. From germline, CDR1 is SGHNT and CDR2 YYREEE (reference sequence). The CDR3: CASSLALGRSHNEQFF. CDR3 bases: TGTGCCAGCAGCTTGGCCCTTGGTCGTAGCCACAATGAGCAGTTCTTC.

V and J are TRBV7-9 and TRBJ1-5; no clear D gene. The CDR3 spans 12 residues. Germline lookup yields CDR1 SEHNR and CDR2 FQNEAQ (reference sequence). The ends were cut back, 5 bases at V and 4 bases at J, with 6 bases in the middle. The CDR3 nucleotides read TGTGCCAGCAGCAAAGAGAATCAGCCCCAGCATTTT. As protein: CASSKENQPQHF.

This chain joins TRBV30 and TRBJ2-7, with a tentative D call TRBD2 (5 bases). V was cut by 5 bases and J by 4 bases, with 27 bases left in between. Germline-derived CDR1 and CDR2 are GTSNPN and SVGIG (reference sequence). The length of the CDR3 is 17 residues. The CDR3 nucleotides read TGTGCCTGGGTGCCTGGCAGGTTGGCGAGCGGCGGGTACGAGCAGTACTTC. Protein sequence: CAWVPGRLASGGYEQYF.

This clone has just a few counts. V usage is TRBV20-1 and J usage is TRBJ2-1, with D unclear. V was pared by 3 bases and J by 2 bases, with 2 bases between. Germline CDR1 is DFQATT and CDR2 is SNEGSKA (reference sequence). CDR3 length: 11 amino acids. The CDR3 here is CSASAYNEQFF. CDR3 DNA: TGCAGTGCTAGCGCCTACAATGAGCAGTTCTTC.

The genes are TRBV5-1 and TRBJ1-6; no firm D call. The CDR3 is 14 residues long. Trimming shortened V by 0 bases and J by 10 bases, and 11 bases separated the two germline ends. CDR1 is SGHRS and CDR2 is YFSETQ in the germline V gene. The CDR3 bases are TGCGCCAGCAGCTTGGTAGGATCTGGGTCACCCCTCCACTTT. Protein sequence: CASSLVGSGSPLHF.

V gene TRBV30 combines with J gene TRBJ2-6; 8 bases map to TRBD1. Per germline, CDR1 GTSNPN and CDR2 SVGIG (reference sequence). CDR3 length: 15 residues. J was trimmed by 1 base and V by 4 bases; bases with no gene match: 3. CDR3 bases: TGTGCCTGGAACCGACAGGGGTCTGGGGCCAACGTCCTGACTTTC. It is translated as CAWNRQGSGANVLTF. Full variable domain (remainder filled in from reference TRBV30 and TRBJ2-6): SQTIHQWPATLVQPVGSPLSLECTVEGTSNPNLYWYRQAAGRGLQLLFYSVGIGQISSEVPQNLSASRPQDRQFILSSKKLLLSDSGFYLCAWNRQGSGANVLTFGAGSRLTVL.

The chain employs TRBV29-1 and TRBJ2-3; TRBD1 matches 10 bases. The CDR3 is made up of 12 amino acids. CDR1 is SQVTM, CDR2 ANQGSEA, per germline. The ends lost 7 bases at V and 5 bases at J; junction bases unmatched: 3. The DNA of the CDR3 is TGCAGCGCGGGACAGGGGATAGATACGCAGTATTTT. This encodes CSAGQGIDTQYF.

The chain couples TRBV4-1 to TRBJ2-7; the D gene is possibly TRBD1 (6 bases). The CDR3 consists of 14 residues. Germline values: CDR1 MGHRA, CDR2 YSYEKL. With 1 base removed from V and 4 bases from J, the gap between germline ends came to 11 bases. In nucleotides, the CDR3 is TGCGCCAGCAGCCAAGTCAGCAGGGGTTACGAGCAGTACTTC. Residues: CASSQVSRGYEQYF.

In DNA form, the CDR3 reads TGCAGCGGTGGGGGCAGCTACGAGCAGTACTTC. As protein: CSGGGSYEQYF. This chain links TRBV29-1 with TRBJ2-7; D is perhaps TRBD1 (6 bases). CDR1 is SQVTM and CDR2 is ANQGSEA in the germline V gene. There are 11 residues in the CDR3. The V end lost 7 bases, the J end lost 3 bases, and 10 bases lay between the germline ends.

J is TRBJ1-1 and V is TRBV29-1; D perhaps matches TRBD1 (5 bases). This CDR3 spans 12 amino acids. Germline loops: CDR1 SQVTM, CDR2 ANQGSEA. V lost 7 bases, J lost 5 bases, and 14 bases lay in between. CDR3 in amino acids: CSALGGVTEAFF. CDR3 DNA sequence: TGCAGCGCCCTCGGGGGAGTTACTGAAGCTTTCTTT.

J is TRBJ2-6 and V is TRBV5-4; TRBD1 matches 8 bases. Germline CDR1 reads SGHNT; CDR2 reads YYREEE (reference sequence). V lost 1 base and J lost 4; bases outside the gene matches: 7. CDR3 size: 17 residues. In nucleotides, the CDR3 is TGTGCCAGCAGCTTGATGGACAGGGTAAAAGGGGCCAACGTCCTGACTTTC. This encodes CASSLMDRVKGANVLTF.

CDR3 amino acids: CASSLAVTDTQYF. As DNA, the CDR3 is TGTGCCAGCAGCTTAGCGGTCACAGATACGCAGTATTTT. This chain uses TRBV7-7 with TRBJ2-3; D unresolved. CDR1 is SSHAT and CDR2 is FNYEAQ in the germline V gene (reference sequence). Trimming removed 0 bases from V and 2 bases from J, with 3 bases in between. This CDR3 has 13 amino acids.

The rearrangement links TRBV5-1 to TRBJ2-3; D remains ambiguous. V was cut by 1 base and J by 0 bases, with 6 bases left in between. This CDR3 has 14 amino acids. Germline V gene lookup returns CDR1 SGHRS and CDR2 YFSETQ. The CDR3 here is CASSLYASTDTQYF. DNA for the CDR3: TGCGCCAGCAGCTTGTATGCTAGCACAGATACGCAGTATTTT.

This clone was observed a handful of times. The rearrangement joins TRBV15 to TRBJ2-2, with D possibly TRBD1 on 5 matching bases. The CDR3 has 15 residues. V was pared by 5 bases and J by 8 bases, with 18 bases between. Germline loops: CDR1 LNHNV, CDR2 YYDKDF (reference sequence). The DNA of the CDR3 is TGTGCCACCAGCGTAGGGGAACGTACTATTGGGGAGCTGTTTTTT. It codes for CATSVGERTIGELFF.

The chain joins TRBV6-5 to TRBJ2-7; TRBD1 or TRBD2 may be the D gene (5 bases each). Germline CDR1 and CDR2: MNHEY and SVGAGI. This CDR3 spans 13 amino acids. Trimming shortened V by 4 bases and J by 9 bases, and 16 bases separated the two germline ends. In DNA, the CDR3 is TGTGCCAGCAGTTCCCGGGGCAGGGAAGGGCAGTACTTC. Protein: CASSSRGREGQYF.

This clone was observed a handful of times. V usage is TRBV19 and J usage is TRBJ1-4; TRBD1 is a possible D gene (5 bases). CDR3 length: 14 residues. CDR1 is LNHDA and CDR2 is SQIVND in the germline V gene (reference sequence). V was shortened by 11 bases and J by 3 bases, with 16 bases between the two germline ends. The DNA of the CDR3 is TGTGCCCGAAAGTTAGGGGTGGCTAATGAAAAACTGTTTTTT. It is translated as CARKLGVANEKLFF.

This clone was observed a few times. This chain connects TRBV7-3 to TRBJ2-2; D is perhaps TRBD2 (5 bases). V was trimmed by 5 bases and J by 1 base, leaving 11 bases between them. Germline loops: CDR1 SGHTA, CDR2 FQGTGA. This CDR3 has 15 amino acids. CDR3 bases: TGTGCCAGCAGCCCGGGGAGTATGAACACCGGGGAGCTGTTTTTT. Its translation is CASSPGSMNTGELFF.

This rearrangement joins TRBV7-6 to TRBJ2-7; D remains unclear. Trimming took 1 base from V and 6 from J, leaving 4 bases between them. Germline V gene lookup returns CDR1 SGHVS and CDR2 FNYEAQ. This CDR3 is built from 11 residues. The CDR3 DNA sequence: TGTGCCAGCAGCTTAGATTCCGAGCAGTACTTC. It translates to CASSLDSEQYF.

The V gene is TRBV2, the J gene TRBJ1-1, with 7 bases matching TRBD1. This CDR3 comprises 13 residues. The V and J ends lost 4 bases and 1 base, in that order; junction bases with no gene match: 0. CDR1 and CDR2 from the germline V gene are SNHLY and FYNNEI. In nucleotides, the CDR3 is TGTGCCAGCAGTGGACAGGGGAACACTGAAGCTTTCTTT. Translation: CASSGQGNTEAFF.